This TCR beta chain was sequenced in a study of lymphopenia after photon versus proton radiotherapy. Germline lookup yields CDR1 SGHRS and CDR2 YFSETQ. This CDR3 is built from 14 residues. V shed 4 bases and J shed 1 base, with 8 bases lying between them. As regards this clone: What it binds is not known.

Data came from immunoSEQ multiplex PCR; TCRdb stores just in-frame clones and leaves some out. This sample yields roughly 18,000 clones, of which under 95% are seen a single time; over 1.5% belongs to the top ten. The study, taken as a whole, reports: Larger post-nadir TCR diversity loss correlated inversely with survival in deceased patients. Relative stability marked proton patients; photon patients lost diversity and naive cells.

This rearrangement joins TRBV5-1 to TRBJ2-2; D gene unclear. The sample consisted of peripheral blood, taken from a patient treated with photon-based radiotherapy. This clonotype originated in a woman between 40 and 55 years old with cholangiocarcinoma. As DNA, the CDR3 is TGCGCCAGCAGCGGGCCGCAGAACACCGGGGAGCTGTTTTTT. Translated, it gives CASSGPQNTGELFF.